This TCR beta chain was captured in a study of blood T cells in healthy people across ages. Study background: Capture via template switching afforded approximately one barcoded beta molecule per two T cells.

Each sample used at least 6.5 million PBMCs. Study-wide results and caveats: Higher naive T cell percentage went strongly together with higher TCR beta diversity. Fewer expanded clones and more diversity marked long-lived versus aged donors.

A sample-barcoded 5' primer and a J-beta primer mix were used in a second PCR of roughly 6 to 11 cycles. Each CDR3 protein is one row after TCRdb ran MiXCR on the 5' RACE reads. The sample lists about 800,000 distinct CDR3 sequences, roughly 64% seen once, with 22% in the top ten. With regard to this clonotype: No antigen is known for it.

The receptor comes from a man aged 30 to 45 in good health. The sequenced material came from blood.

The CDR3 sequence is CASSSRGVEEQFF. CDR3 coding DNA: TGTGCCAGCAGTTCGCGGGGGGTGGAGGAGCAGTTCTTC. V usage is TRBV28 and J usage is TRBJ2-1; 8 positions agree with TRBD2. Germline V gene lookup returns CDR1 MDHEN and CDR2 SYDVKM. Trimming removed 4 bases from V and 10 bases from J; junction bases left unmatched: 6. The length of the CDR3 is 13 residues. The full variable domain, with the rest looked up from reference TRBV28 and TRBJ2-1, is DVKVTQSSRYLVKRTGEKVFLECVQDMDHENMFWYRQDPGLGLRLIYFSYDVKMKEKGDIPEGYSVSREKKERFSLILESASTNQTSMYLCASSSRGVEEQFFGPGTRLTVL.